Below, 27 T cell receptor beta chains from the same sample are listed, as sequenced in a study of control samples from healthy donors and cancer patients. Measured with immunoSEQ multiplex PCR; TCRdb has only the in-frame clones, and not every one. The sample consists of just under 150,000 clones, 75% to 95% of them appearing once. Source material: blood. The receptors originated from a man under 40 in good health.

In nucleotides, the CDR3 is TGTGCCAGCAGTAAACGAGCTTCATACAATGAGCAGTTCTTC. This sequence encodes CASSKRASYNEQFF. The chain is built from TRBV27 and TRBJ2-1; D not resolved. This CDR3 contains 14 residues. V was cut by 5 bases and J by 4 bases, with 12 bases left in between. Germline loops: CDR1 MNHEY, CDR2 SMNVEV (reference sequence).

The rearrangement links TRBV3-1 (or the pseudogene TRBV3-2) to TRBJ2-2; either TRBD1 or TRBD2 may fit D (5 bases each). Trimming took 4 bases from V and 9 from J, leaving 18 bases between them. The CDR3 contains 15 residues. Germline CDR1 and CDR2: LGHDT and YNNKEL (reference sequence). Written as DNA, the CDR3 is TGTGCCAGCAGCCCGGCTAGGGGAGTTTACCGGGAGCTGTTTTTT. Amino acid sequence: CASSPARGVYRELFF.

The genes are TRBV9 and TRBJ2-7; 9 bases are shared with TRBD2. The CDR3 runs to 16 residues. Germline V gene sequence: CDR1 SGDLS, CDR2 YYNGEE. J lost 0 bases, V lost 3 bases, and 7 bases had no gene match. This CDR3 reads CASSASAGGSSYEQYF. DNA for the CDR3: TGTGCCAGCAGCGCCTCTGCGGGAGGGAGCTCCTACGAGCAGTACTTC.

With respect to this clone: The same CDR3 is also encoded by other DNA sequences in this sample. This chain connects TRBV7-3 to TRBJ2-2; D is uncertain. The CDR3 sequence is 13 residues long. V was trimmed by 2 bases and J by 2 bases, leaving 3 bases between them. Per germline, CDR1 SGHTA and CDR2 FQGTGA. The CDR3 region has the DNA TGTGCCAGCAGCTTACGTAACACCGGGGAGCTGTTTTTT. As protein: CASSLRNTGELFF.

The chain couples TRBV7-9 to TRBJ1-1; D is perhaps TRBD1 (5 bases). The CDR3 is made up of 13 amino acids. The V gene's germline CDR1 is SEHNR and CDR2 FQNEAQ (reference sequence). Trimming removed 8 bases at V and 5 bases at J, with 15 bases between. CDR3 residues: CASFQPAGTEAFF. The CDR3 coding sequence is TGTGCCAGCTTCCAGCCGGCAGGGACTGAAGCTTTCTTT.

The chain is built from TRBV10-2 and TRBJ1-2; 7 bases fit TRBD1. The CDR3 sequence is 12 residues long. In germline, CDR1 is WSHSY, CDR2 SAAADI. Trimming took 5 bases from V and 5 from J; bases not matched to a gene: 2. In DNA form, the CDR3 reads TGCGCCAGCAGTTACAGGGGTTATGGCTACACCTTC. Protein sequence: CASSYRGYGYTF.

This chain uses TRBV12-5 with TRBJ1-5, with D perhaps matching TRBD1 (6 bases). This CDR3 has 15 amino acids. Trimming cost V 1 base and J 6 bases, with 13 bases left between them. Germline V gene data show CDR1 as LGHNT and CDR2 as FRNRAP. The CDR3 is CASGLGGGAGQPQHF. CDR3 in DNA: TGTGCTAGTGGTTTGGGCGGGGGCGCAGGTCAGCCCCAGCATTTT.

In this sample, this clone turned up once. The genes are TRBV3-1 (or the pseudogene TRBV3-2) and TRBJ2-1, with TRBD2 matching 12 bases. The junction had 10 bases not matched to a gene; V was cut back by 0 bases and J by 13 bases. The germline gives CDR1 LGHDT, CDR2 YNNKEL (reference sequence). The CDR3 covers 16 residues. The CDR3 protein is CASSQDSSGGARAQFF. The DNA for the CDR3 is TGTGCCAGCAGCCAAGATTCTAGCGGGGGGGCCAGGGCTCAGTTCTTC.

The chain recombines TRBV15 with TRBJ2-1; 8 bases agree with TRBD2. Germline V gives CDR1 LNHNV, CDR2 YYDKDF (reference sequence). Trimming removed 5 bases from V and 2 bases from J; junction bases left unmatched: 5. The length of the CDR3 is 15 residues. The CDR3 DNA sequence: TGTGCCACCAGCGGCAGACTAGCGACCTACAATGAGCAGTTCTTC. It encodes CATSGRLATYNEQFF.

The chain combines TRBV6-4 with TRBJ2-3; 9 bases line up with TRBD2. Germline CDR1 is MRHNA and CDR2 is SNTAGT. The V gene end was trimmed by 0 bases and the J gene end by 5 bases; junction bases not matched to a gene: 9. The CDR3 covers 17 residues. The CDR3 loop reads CASSDSGQRGDRDTQYF. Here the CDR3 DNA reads TGTGCCAGCAGTGACTCAGGCCAGCGGGGGGATAGAGATACGCAGTATTTT.

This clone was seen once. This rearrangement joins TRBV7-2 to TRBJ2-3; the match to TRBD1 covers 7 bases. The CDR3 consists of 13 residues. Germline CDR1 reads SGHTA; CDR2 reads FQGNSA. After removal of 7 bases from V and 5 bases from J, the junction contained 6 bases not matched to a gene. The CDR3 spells CASNLGGGDTQYF. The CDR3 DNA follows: TGTGCCAGCAACCTAGGGGGCGGAGATACGCAGTATTTT.

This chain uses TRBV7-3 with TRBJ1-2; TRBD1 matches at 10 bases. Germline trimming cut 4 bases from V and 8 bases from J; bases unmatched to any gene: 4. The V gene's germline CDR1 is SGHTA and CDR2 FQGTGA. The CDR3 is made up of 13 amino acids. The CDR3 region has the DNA TGTGCCAGCAGCTACGACAGGGGGCTCGGCTACACCTTC. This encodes CASSYDRGLGYTF.

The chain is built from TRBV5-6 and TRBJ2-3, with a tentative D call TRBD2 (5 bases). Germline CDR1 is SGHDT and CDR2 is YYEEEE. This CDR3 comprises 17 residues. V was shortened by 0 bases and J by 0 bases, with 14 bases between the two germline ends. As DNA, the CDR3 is TGTGCCAGCAGCTTGGCCGGTTCCCGGACTAGCACAGATACGCAGTATTTT. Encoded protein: CASSLAGSRTSTDTQYF. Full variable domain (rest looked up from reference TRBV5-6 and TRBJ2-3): DAGVTQSPTHLIKTRGQQVTLRCSPKSGHDTVSWYQQALGQGPQFIFQYYEEEERQRGNFPDRFSGHQFPNYSSELNVNALLLGDSALYLCASSLAGSRTSTDTQYFGPGTRLTVL.

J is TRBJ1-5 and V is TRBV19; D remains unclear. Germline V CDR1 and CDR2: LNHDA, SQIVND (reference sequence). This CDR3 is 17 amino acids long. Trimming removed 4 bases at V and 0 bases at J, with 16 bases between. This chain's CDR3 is CASSSGQTTYSNQPQHF. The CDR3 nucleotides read TGTGCCAGTAGTAGTGGCCAGACAACTTATAGCAATCAGCCCCAGCATTTT.

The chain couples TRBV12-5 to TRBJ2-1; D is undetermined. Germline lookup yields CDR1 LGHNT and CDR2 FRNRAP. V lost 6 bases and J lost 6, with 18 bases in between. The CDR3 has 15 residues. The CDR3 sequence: CASGRFALELNEQFF. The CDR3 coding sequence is TGTGCTAGTGGCCGTTTCGCCCTGGAACTCAATGAGCAGTTCTTC.

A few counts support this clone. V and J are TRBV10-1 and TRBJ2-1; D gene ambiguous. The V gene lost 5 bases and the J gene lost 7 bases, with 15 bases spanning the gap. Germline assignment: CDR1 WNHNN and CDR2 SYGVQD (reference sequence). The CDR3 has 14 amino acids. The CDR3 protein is CASSLAQPGNEQFF. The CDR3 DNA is TGCGCCAGCAGTTTAGCCCAGCCTGGGAATGAGCAGTTCTTC.

CDR3 DNA sequence: TGTGCCAGCAGCCAAGGGTGGGAAGCAGGCTATGGCTACACCTTC. It specifies CASSQGWEAGYGYTF. The chain joins TRBV3-1 (or the pseudogene TRBV3-2) to TRBJ1-2; D is uncertain. The V gene lost 1 base and the J gene lost 4 bases, with 13 bases spanning the gap. This CDR3 contains 15 residues. Germline V gene lookup returns CDR1 LGHDT and CDR2 YNNKEL (reference sequence).

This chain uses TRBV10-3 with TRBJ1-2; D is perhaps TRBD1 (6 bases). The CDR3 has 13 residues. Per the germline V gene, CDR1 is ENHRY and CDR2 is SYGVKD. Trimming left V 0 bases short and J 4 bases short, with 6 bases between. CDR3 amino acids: CAISESTGYGYTF. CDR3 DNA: TGTGCCATCAGTGAGTCGACAGGCTATGGCTACACCTTC.

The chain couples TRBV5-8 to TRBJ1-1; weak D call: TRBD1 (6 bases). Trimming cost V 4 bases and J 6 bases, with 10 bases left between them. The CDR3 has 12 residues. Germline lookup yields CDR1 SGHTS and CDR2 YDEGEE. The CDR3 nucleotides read TGTGCCAGCAGCCACAGGGAGCCTGAAGCTTTCTTT. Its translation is CASSHREPEAFF.

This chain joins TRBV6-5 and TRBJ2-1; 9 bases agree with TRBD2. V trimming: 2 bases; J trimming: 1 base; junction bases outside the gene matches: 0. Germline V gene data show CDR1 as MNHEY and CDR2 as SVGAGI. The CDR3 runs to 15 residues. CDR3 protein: CASSYTSGSYNEQFF. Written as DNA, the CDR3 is TGTGCCAGCAGTTACACTAGCGGGTCCTACAATGAGCAGTTCTTC.

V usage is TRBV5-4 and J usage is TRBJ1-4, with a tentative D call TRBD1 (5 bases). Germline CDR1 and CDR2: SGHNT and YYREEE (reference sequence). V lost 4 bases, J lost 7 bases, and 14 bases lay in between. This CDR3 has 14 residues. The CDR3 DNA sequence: TGTGCCAGCAGCCTGCAGGGTCTGGGTGAAAAACTGTTTTTT. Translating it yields CASSLQGLGEKLFF.

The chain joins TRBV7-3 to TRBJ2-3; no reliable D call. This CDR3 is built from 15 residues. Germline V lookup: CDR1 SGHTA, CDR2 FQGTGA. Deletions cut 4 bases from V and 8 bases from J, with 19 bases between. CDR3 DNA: TGTGCCAGCAGCTACTCTCTAGACTGGGCCGGTACGCAGTATTTT. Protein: CASSYSLDWAGTQYF.

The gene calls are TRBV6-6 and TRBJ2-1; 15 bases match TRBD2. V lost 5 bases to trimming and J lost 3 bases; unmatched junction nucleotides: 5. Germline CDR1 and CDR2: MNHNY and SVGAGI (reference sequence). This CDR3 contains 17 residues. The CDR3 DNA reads TGTGCCAGCAGTCTCGGACTAGCGGGGGGGGGCTACAATGAGCAGTTCTTC. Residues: CASSLGLAGGGYNEQFF.

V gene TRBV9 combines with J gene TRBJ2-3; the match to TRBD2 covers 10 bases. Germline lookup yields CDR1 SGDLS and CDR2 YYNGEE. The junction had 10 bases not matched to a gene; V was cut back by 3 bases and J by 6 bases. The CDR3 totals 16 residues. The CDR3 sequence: CASSALTSGVRDTQYF. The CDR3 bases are TGTGCCAGCAGCGCCCTCACTAGCGGGGTCCGGGATACGCAGTATTTT.

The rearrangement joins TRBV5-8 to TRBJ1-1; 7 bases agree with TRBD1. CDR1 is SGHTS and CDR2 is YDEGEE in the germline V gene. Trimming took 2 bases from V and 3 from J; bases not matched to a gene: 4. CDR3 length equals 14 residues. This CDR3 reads CASSLRGQDTEAFF. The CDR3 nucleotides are TGTGCCAGCAGCTTAAGGGGGCAGGACACTGAAGCTTTCTTT. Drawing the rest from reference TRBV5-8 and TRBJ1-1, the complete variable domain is EAGVTQSPTHLIKTRGQQATLRCSPISGHTSVYWYQQALGLGLQFLLWYDEGEERNRGNFPPRFSGRQFPNYSSELNVNALELEDSALYLCASSLRGQDTEAFFGQGTRLTVV.

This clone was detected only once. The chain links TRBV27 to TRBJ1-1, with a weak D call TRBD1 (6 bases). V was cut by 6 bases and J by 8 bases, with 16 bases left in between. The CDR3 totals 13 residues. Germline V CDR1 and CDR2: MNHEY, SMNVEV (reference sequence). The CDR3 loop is CASSWGGQAEAFF. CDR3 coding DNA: TGTGCCAGCAGCTGGGGGGGGCAGGCGGAAGCTTTCTTT.

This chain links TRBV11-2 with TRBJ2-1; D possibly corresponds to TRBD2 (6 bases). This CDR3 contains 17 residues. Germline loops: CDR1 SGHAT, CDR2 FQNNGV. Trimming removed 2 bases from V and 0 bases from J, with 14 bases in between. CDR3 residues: CASSLIFGGISYNEQFF. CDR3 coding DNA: TGTGCCAGCAGCTTAATTTTTGGGGGGATCTCCTACAATGAGCAGTTCTTC. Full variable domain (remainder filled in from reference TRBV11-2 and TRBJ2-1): EAGVAQSPRYKIIEKRQSVAFWCNPISGHATLYWYQQILGQGPKLLIQFQNNGVVDDSQLPKDRFSAERLKGVDSTLKIQPAKLEDSAVYLCASSLIFGGISYNEQFFGPGTRLTVL.